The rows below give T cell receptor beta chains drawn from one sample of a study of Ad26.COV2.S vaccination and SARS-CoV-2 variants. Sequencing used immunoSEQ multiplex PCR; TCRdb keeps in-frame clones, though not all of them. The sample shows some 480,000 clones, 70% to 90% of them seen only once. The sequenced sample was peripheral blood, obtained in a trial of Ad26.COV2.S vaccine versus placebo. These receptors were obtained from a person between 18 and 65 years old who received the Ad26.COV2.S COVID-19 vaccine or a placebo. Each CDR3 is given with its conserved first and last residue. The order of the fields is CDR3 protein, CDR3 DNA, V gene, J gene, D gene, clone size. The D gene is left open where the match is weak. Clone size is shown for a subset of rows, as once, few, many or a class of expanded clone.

CDR3 protein: CASSLRGQRTGELFF; CDR3 DNA: TGTGCCAGCAGCTTAAGGGGACAGAGGACCGGGGAGCTGTTTTTT; V gene: TRBV11-2; J gene: TRBJ2-2; D gene: TRBD1; clone size: .
CDR3 protein: CATSREPGSIETQYF; CDR3 DNA: TGTGCCACCAGCAGAGAACCCGGGAGTATAGAGACCCAGTACTTC; V gene: TRBV15; J gene: TRBJ2-5; D gene: .; clone size: .
CDR3 protein: CSVEEGGQPQHF; CDR3 DNA: TGCAGCGTTGAAGAGGGGGGCCAGCCCCAGCATTTT; V gene: TRBV29-1; J gene: TRBJ1-5; D gene: .; clone size: few
CDR3 protein: CASSEDSYNSPLHF; CDR3 DNA: TGTGCCAGCAGTGAGGATTCTTATAATTCACCCCTCCACTTT; V gene: TRBV2; J gene: TRBJ1-6; D gene: .; clone size: .
CDR3 protein: CASKDNYYGYTF; CDR3 DNA: TGTGCCAGCAAAGACAACTACTATGGCTACACCTTC; V gene: TRBV28; J gene: TRBJ1-2; D gene: .; clone size: many
CDR3 protein: CASSEGGTPYNEQFF; CDR3 DNA: TGTGCCAGCAGTGAGGGCGGGACTCCCTACAATGAGCAGTTCTTC; V gene: TRBV6-4; J gene: TRBJ2-1; D gene: .; clone size: .
CDR3 protein: CASSFPGTGVPEAFF; CDR3 DNA: TGTGCCAGCAGCTTCCCCGGGACAGGTGTTCCTGAAGCTTTCTTT; V gene: TRBV7-9; J gene: TRBJ1-1; D gene: TRBD1; clone size: .
CDR3 protein: CASRPLRDRDHGEQYF; CDR3 DNA: TGTGCCAGCAGACCCTTACGGGACAGGGATCATGGCGAGCAGTACTTC; V gene: TRBV7-8; J gene: TRBJ2-7; D gene: TRBD1; clone size: .
CDR3 protein: CASSPGAAEKLFF; CDR3 DNA: TGTGCCAGCAGCCCCGGTGCAGCTGAAAAACTGTTTTTT; V gene: TRBV7-9; J gene: TRBJ1-4; D gene: .; clone size: .
CDR3 protein: CASSFDRRAGGSSYEQYF; CDR3 DNA: TGTGCCAGCAGTTTTGACCGGAGAGCGGGAGGAAGCTCCTACGAGCAGTACTTC; V gene: TRBV28; J gene: TRBJ2-7; D gene: TRBD2; clone size: .
CDR3 protein: CAIKVDRSRTGELFF; CDR3 DNA: TGTGCCATCAAGGTGGACAGGTCTCGGACCGGGGAGCTGTTTTTT; V gene: TRBV10-3; J gene: TRBJ2-2; D gene: TRBD1; clone size: .
CDR3 protein: CASSEASQGVGSPLHF; CDR3 DNA: TGTGCCAGCAGTGAAGCCTCCCAGGGGGTCGGGTCACCCCTCCACTTT; V gene: TRBV6-1; J gene: TRBJ1-6; D gene: TRBD1; clone size: .
CDR3 protein: CASSPNIARSPLHF; CDR3 DNA: TGTGCCAGCAGTCCAAACATTGCTCGGTCACCCCTCCACTTT; V gene: TRBV28; J gene: TRBJ1-6; D gene: .; clone size: few
CDR3 protein: CASSQREGRTYNEQFF; CDR3 DNA: TGTGCCAGCAGCCAGCGGGAGGGCCGGACCTACAATGAGCAGTTCTTC; V gene: TRBV5-4; J gene: TRBJ2-1; D gene: TRBD2; clone size: .
CDR3 protein: CASSVSGQGITGELFF; CDR3 DNA: TGTGCCAGCAGCGTATCGGGACAGGGGATCACCGGGGAGCTGTTTTTT; V gene: TRBV9; J gene: TRBJ2-2; D gene: TRBD1; clone size: .
CDR3 protein: CASGPSAETQYF; CDR3 DNA: TGTGCCAGCGGACCTAGTGCAGAGACCCAGTACTTC; V gene: TRBV6-1; J gene: TRBJ2-5; D gene: .; clone size: .
CDR3 protein: CASSTGGNQPQHF; CDR3 DNA: TGTGCCAGCTCAACAGGGGGCAATCAGCCCCAGCATTTT; V gene: TRBV18; J gene: TRBJ1-5; D gene: TRBD1; clone size: once
CDR3 protein: CASSLGLPGELFF; CDR3 DNA: TGTGCCAGCAGCTTAGGGCTACCCGGGGAGCTGTTTTTT; V gene: TRBV7-2; J gene: TRBJ2-2; D gene: .; clone size: .
CDR3 protein: CSVRIAANTGELFF; CDR3 DNA: TGCAGCGTACGAATAGCGGCGAACACCGGGGAGCTGTTTTTT; V gene: TRBV29-1; J gene: TRBJ2-2; D gene: .; clone size: .
CDR3 protein: CASSVAPLVDRFAQTDTQYF; CDR3 DNA: TGTGCCAGCAGCGTAGCCCCCCTGGTAGATCGTTTCGCTCAGACGGATACGCAGTATTTT; V gene: TRBV9; J gene: TRBJ2-3; D gene: .; clone size: .
CDR3 protein: CASSKTIAQTGELFF; CDR3 DNA: TGTGCCAGCAGTAAAACAATAGCCCAGACCGGGGAGCTGTTTTTT; V gene: TRBV6-2/TRBV6-3; J gene: TRBJ2-2; D gene: .; clone size: once
CDR3 protein: CASSLQRTSSF; CDR3 DNA: TGTGCCAGCAGCCTTCAGAGGACCTCCTCCTTC; V gene: TRBV7-6; J gene: TRBJ1-2; D gene: .; clone size: .
CDR3 protein: CASCEGTGVTEAFF; CDR3 DNA: TGTGCCAGCTGTGAGGGGACAGGGGTCACTGAAGCTTTCTTT; V gene: TRBV28; J gene: TRBJ1-1; D gene: TRBD1; clone size: .
CDR3 protein: CASSFVGSGSPLHF; CDR3 DNA: TGTGCCAGCAGTTTTGTCGGGTCAGGATCACCCCTCCACTTT; V gene: TRBV28; J gene: TRBJ1-6; D gene: .; clone size: .
CDR3 protein: CASSLPTTDEQYF; CDR3 DNA: TGTGCCAGCAGCCTCCCGACGACGGACGAGCAGTACTTC; V gene: TRBV13; J gene: TRBJ2-7; D gene: .; clone size: .
CDR3 protein: CASSPRGTSYRAFF; CDR3 DNA: TGTGCCAGCAGCCCGAGAGGGACTTCATACCGAGCTTTCTTT; V gene: TRBV4-2; J gene: TRBJ1-1; D gene: .; clone size: .
CDR3 protein: CASSQEGSGYTDTQYF; CDR3 DNA: TGCGCCAGCAGCCAAGAGGGTAGCGGATACACAGATACGCAGTATTTT; V gene: TRBV4-3; J gene: TRBJ2-3; D gene: .; clone size: once
CDR3 protein: CASSVAGGRIGYNEQFF; CDR3 DNA: TGTGCCAGCAGCGTAGCTGGGGGACGGATAGGCTACAATGAGCAGTTCTTC; V gene: TRBV9; J gene: TRBJ2-1; D gene: .; clone size: .
CDR3 protein: CASSFTSGSGNEQFF; CDR3 DNA: TGTGCCAGCAGCTTCACTAGCGGGAGTGGAAATGAGCAGTTCTTC; V gene: TRBV7-3; J gene: TRBJ2-1; D gene: TRBD2; clone size: .
CDR3 protein: CASSLSSGSYEQYF; CDR3 DNA: TGTGCCAGCAGTTTAAGTAGCGGGAGCTACGAGCAGTACTTC; V gene: TRBV27; J gene: TRBJ2-7; D gene: TRBD2; clone size: once
CDR3 protein: CASSYSDHNYEQYF; CDR3 DNA: TGTGCCAGCAGTTACTCGGACCATAACTACGAGCAGTACTTC; V gene: TRBV6-5; J gene: TRBJ2-7; D gene: .; clone size: .
CDR3 protein: CASLRDGGYTF; CDR3 DNA: TGTGCCAGTCTCAGGGATGGTGGCTACACCTTC; V gene: TRBV19; J gene: TRBJ1-2; D gene: .; clone size: .
CDR3 protein: CASSLGGLADTQYF; CDR3 DNA: TGTGCCAGCAGCTTAGGGGGCTTGGCAGATACGCAGTATTTT; V gene: TRBV7-2; J gene: TRBJ2-3; D gene: .; clone size: .
CDR3 protein: CASSLSGPSSYNEQFF; CDR3 DNA: TGTGCCAGCAGTCTTTCCGGACCGAGCTCCTACAATGAGCAGTTCTTC; V gene: TRBV28; J gene: TRBJ2-1; D gene: .; clone size: .
CDR3 protein: CASSELNRGRPYEQYF; CDR3 DNA: TGCGCCAGCAGTGAGCTAAACAGGGGGCGACCCTACGAGCAGTACTTC; V gene: TRBV10-1; J gene: TRBJ2-7; D gene: TRBD1; clone size: .
CDR3 protein: CASSQGVLSYEQYF; CDR3 DNA: TGTGCCAGCAGCCAAGGGGTTCTCTCCTACGAGCAGTACTTC; V gene: TRBV14; J gene: TRBJ2-7; D gene: .; clone size: few
CDR3 protein: CASSFLAGGCTDTQYF; CDR3 DNA: TGTGCCAGCAGTTTTCTAGCGGGAGGGTGTACAGATACGCAGTATTTT; V gene: TRBV6-6; J gene: TRBJ2-3; D gene: TRBD2; clone size: .
CDR3 protein: CASSASAGGAYSPLHF; CDR3 DNA: TGTGCCAGCAGCGCGAGTGCAGGGGGCGCTTACTCACCCCTCCACTTT; V gene: TRBV9; J gene: TRBJ1-6; D gene: TRBD1; clone size: .
CDR3 protein: CSVEWRGGPEQYF; CDR3 DNA: TGCAGCGTTGAATGGAGAGGGGGGCCCGAGCAGTACTTC; V gene: TRBV29-1; J gene: TRBJ2-7; D gene: .; clone size: .
CDR3 protein: CATRGTSGRTGELFF; CDR3 DNA: TGTGCCACCCGGGGGACTAGCGGCCGCACCGGGGAGCTGTTTTTT; V gene: TRBV2; J gene: TRBJ2-2; D gene: TRBD2; clone size: .
CDR3 protein: CASSQDRGAGETQYF; CDR3 DNA: TGCGCCAGCAGCCAAGATCGGGGGGCTGGGGAGACCCAGTACTTC; V gene: TRBV4-3; J gene: TRBJ2-5; D gene: .; clone size: .
CDR3 protein: CSVGDSEYGYTF; CDR3 DNA: TGCAGCGTTGGGGACAGCGAGTATGGCTACACCTTC; V gene: TRBV29-1; J gene: TRBJ1-2; D gene: TRBD1; clone size: .
CDR3 protein: CASSFYLGDNEQFF; CDR3 DNA: TGTGCCAGCAGCTTTTATCTCGGGGACAATGAGCAGTTCTTC; V gene: TRBV11-1; J gene: TRBJ2-1; D gene: .; clone size: .
CDR3 protein: CASKGVLLGNTIYF; CDR3 DNA: TGTGCCAGCAAGGGGGTATTGCTTGGAAACACCATATATTTT; V gene: TRBV28; J gene: TRBJ1-3; D gene: .; clone size: .
CDR3 protein: CASSLRPGPYEQYF; CDR3 DNA: TGTGCCAGCAGCTTAAGGCCGGGCCCCTACGAGCAGTACTTC; V gene: TRBV7-2; J gene: TRBJ2-7; D gene: .; clone size: .
CDR3 protein: CATSQSGGGSEQYF; CDR3 DNA: TGTGCCACCAGTCAGTCGGGAGGGGGCTCCGAGCAGTACTTC; V gene: TRBV24-1; J gene: TRBJ2-7; D gene: .; clone size: .
CDR3 protein: CASSLRDRGNTEAFF; CDR3 DNA: TGTGCCAGCAGTTTACGGGACAGGGGGAACACTGAAGCTTTCTTT; V gene: TRBV27; J gene: TRBJ1-1; D gene: TRBD1; clone size: .
CDR3 protein: CASSLGREGPYNEQFF; CDR3 DNA: TGTGCCAGCAGCTTAGGGAGAGAGGGCCCCTACAATGAGCAGTTCTTC; V gene: TRBV11-2; J gene: TRBJ2-1; D gene: .; clone size: .
CDR3 protein: CASSVAPGGTEAFF; CDR3 DNA: TGTGCCAGCAGCGTAGCGCCAGGGGGCACTGAAGCTTTCTTT; V gene: TRBV9; J gene: TRBJ1-1; D gene: TRBD1; clone size: .
CDR3 protein: CASSFSTSGEQYF; CDR3 DNA: TGTGCCAGCAGTTTCTCAACTAGCGGCGAGCAGTACTTC; V gene: TRBV28; J gene: TRBJ2-7; D gene: TRBD2; clone size: .
CDR3 protein: CATSDFGLGNTGELFF; CDR3 DNA: TGTGCCACCAGTGATTTTGGTCTCGGGAACACCGGGGAGCTGTTTTTT; V gene: TRBV24-1; J gene: TRBJ2-2; D gene: .; clone size: .
CDR3 protein: CASSPLRGVVPEAFF; CDR3 DNA: TGTGCCAGCAGCCCACTCCGGGGGGTAGTCCCTGAAGCTTTCTTT; V gene: TRBV3-1/TRBV3-2; J gene: TRBJ1-1; D gene: .; clone size: .
CDR3 protein: CASSWEGSNQPQHF; CDR3 DNA: TGTGCCAGCAGCTGGGAGGGAAGCAATCAGCCCCAGCATTTT; V gene: TRBV28; J gene: TRBJ1-5; D gene: .; clone size: .
CDR3 protein: CASRTGAYEQYF; CDR3 DNA: TGTGCCAGCAGGACAGGGGCCTACGAGCAGTACTTC; V gene: TRBV7-2; J gene: TRBJ2-7; D gene: TRBD1; clone size: .